Presented here are 20 T cell receptor beta chains from one specimen sequenced in a study of blood T cell repertoires in COVID-19. Here immunoSEQ multiplex PCR was the method, and the copy in TCRdb shows in-frame clones only, minus some. Of 200,000 to 250,000 clones in the sample, around nine tenths were seen once. The material sequenced was peripheral blood. These receptor sequences come from a man in his 60s with acute or convalescent COVID-19.

The CDR3 is CASSFLANTEAFF. In DNA, the CDR3 is TGTGCCAGCAGTTTCTTGGCGAACACTGAAGCTTTCTTT. V is TRBV27 and J is TRBJ1-1; D gene uncertain. V gave up 3 bases and J gave up 1 base, with 6 bases separating them. The CDR3 sequence is 13 residues long. The V gene's germline CDR1 is MNHEY and CDR2 SMNVEV (reference sequence).

The chain joins TRBV7-2 to TRBJ1-1; TRBD1 matches at 7 bases. V gave up 2 bases and J gave up 5 bases; unmatched junction bases: 11. From germline, CDR1 is SGHTA and CDR2 FQGNSA. The CDR3 has 16 amino acids. The CDR3 DNA reads as TGTGCCAGCAGCTTAATCTCGCGAGGGGGCAATACTGAAGCTTTCTTT. It encodes CASSLISRGGNTEAFF.

This clone has only a few counts. The rearrangement uses TRBV9 and TRBJ1-6; no clear D. Trimming removed 4 bases from V and 0 bases from J, with 11 bases in between. This CDR3 has 16 residues. CDR1 is SGDLS, CDR2 YYNGEE, per germline. The CDR3: CASSSRGSSYNSPLHF. In nucleotides, the CDR3 is TGTGCCAGCAGCAGTCGGGGTAGCTCCTATAATTCACCCCTCCACTTT.

The gene calls are TRBV2 and TRBJ1-6; D is ambiguous. The germline V gene encodes CDR1 SNHLY and CDR2 FYNNEI. Trimming removed 1 base at V and 7 bases at J, with 5 bases between. CDR3 length: 13 residues. CDR3 in DNA: TGTGCCAGCAGTGAAGGAGGGAATTCACCCCTCCACTTT. Translation gives CASSEGGNSPLHF.

The chain uses TRBV25-1 and TRBJ1-1, with D tentatively TRBD1 (6 bases). V lost 6 bases and J 5 bases, leaving 19 bases between the germline ends. CDR1 and CDR2 (germline): MGHDK, SYGVNS. This CDR3 is built from 15 residues. For the CDR3, the DNA is TGTGCCAGCAGCCCCTTAGGGGCCCAGGGGACTGAAGCTTTCTTT. It codes for CASSPLGAQGTEAFF.

The rearrangement joins TRBV5-1 to TRBJ2-3, with TRBD2 matching 10 bases. Trimming removed 4 bases from V and 0 bases from J; junction bases left unmatched: 14. This CDR3 has 19 amino acids. Germline-derived CDR1 and CDR2 are SGHRS and YFSETQ. In DNA form, the CDR3 reads TGCGCCAGCAGCATCCCTAGCGGGGGAGCGCAAAGAAGCACAGATACGCAGTATTTT. Protein product: CASSIPSGGAQRSTDTQYF.

This clone has just one count. The genes are TRBV4-1 and TRBJ1-3, with 7 bases that match TRBD1. With 0 bases clipped from V and 0 bases from J, the junction kept 5 bases outside the gene matches. Germline-derived CDR1 and CDR2 are MGHRA and YSYEKL. The CDR3 is 17 residues long. The chain's CDR3 is CASSQETGSSSGNTIYF. In nucleotides, the CDR3 is TGCGCCAGCAGCCAAGAGACAGGGAGTAGCTCTGGAAACACCATATATTTT.

This clone has just a few counts. The chain has TRBV7-9 and TRBJ2-2, with D perhaps matching TRBD2 (6 bases). The length of the CDR3 is 13 residues. Deletions cut 6 bases from V and 3 bases from J, with 8 bases between. CDR1 SEHNR and CDR2 FQNEAQ come from the germline V gene (reference sequence). The CDR3 protein is CASRGLYTGELFF. The CDR3, as DNA: TGTGCCAGCAGGGGACTCTACACCGGGGAGCTGTTTTTT.

The V gene is TRBV28, the J gene TRBJ2-1, with D possibly matching TRBD1 (5 bases). The V and J ends lost 7 bases and 3 bases respectively, with 13 bases between them. Germline CDR1 is MDHEN and CDR2 is SYDVKM. This CDR3 comprises 14 residues. The CDR3 reads CASTLQGFYNEQFF. The CDR3 nucleotides are TGTGCCAGCACGCTTCAGGGATTCTACAATGAGCAGTTCTTC.

The chain couples TRBV6-6 to TRBJ2-2, with 8 nucleotides matching TRBD2. The CDR3 is 16 residues long. V lost 6 bases and J lost 5; bases outside the gene matches: 11. The V gene's germline CDR1 is MNHNY and CDR2 SVGAGI (reference sequence). CDR3 residues: CASSLTGAGGTGELFF. The CDR3 DNA follows: TGTGCCAGCAGCCTCACGGGGGCGGGGGGTACCGGGGAGCTGTTTTTT.

The rearrangement links TRBV6-2 or TRBV6-3 to TRBJ1-6, with D maybe TRBD1 (5 bases). Germline V gene data show CDR1 as MNHEY and CDR2 as SVGEGT. V was cut by 4 bases and J by 9 bases, with 22 bases left in between. This CDR3 region has 17 residues. The CDR3 reads CASSSSGRGKSGSPLHF. CDR3 sequence (DNA): TGTGCCAGCAGTTCCTCGGGACGGGGGAAAAGTGGTTCACCCCTCCACTTT.

The chain couples TRBV2 to TRBJ2-2; D is unclear. This CDR3 contains 15 residues. Germline V lookup: CDR1 SNHLY, CDR2 FYNNEI. Between the trimmed V and J ends, which lost 3 bases and 1 base, there was a span of 9 bases. This chain's CDR3 is CASSEKAGNTGELFF. CDR3 DNA: TGTGCCAGCAGTGAGAAGGCAGGGAACACCGGGGAGCTGTTTTTT.

V gene TRBV6-5 combines with J gene TRBJ1-6; TRBD1 matches 9 bases. The V segment lost 4 bases and the J segment 6 bases; nucleotides outside the gene matches: 7. The germline V gene encodes CDR1 MNHEY and CDR2 SVGAGI. This CDR3 comprises 16 residues. This chain's CDR3 is CASSSEPGQGNSPLHF. The CDR3, as DNA: TGTGCCAGCAGTTCCGAGCCGGGACAGGGTAATTCACCCCTCCACTTT.

The chain combines TRBV2 with TRBJ2-1; TRBD2 agrees at 9 bases. The CDR3 is 14 amino acids. With V trimmed by 7 bases and J by 4 bases, 5 bases remained unmatched. Germline CDR1 and CDR2: SNHLY and FYNNEI. CDR3 coding DNA: TGTGCCAGCAATCCAGCGGGGGGATACAATGAGCAGTTCTTC. The encoded protein is CASNPAGGYNEQFF.

V usage is TRBV5-1 and J usage is TRBJ1-4; D perhaps matches TRBD1 (6 bases). Trimming removed 4 bases at V and 5 bases at J, with 15 bases between. The germline gives CDR1 SGHRS, CDR2 YFSETQ. CDR3 length: 15 amino acids. The CDR3 protein is CASSPVRGGNEKLFF. The CDR3, as DNA: TGCGCCAGCAGCCCCGTTAGGGGGGGGAATGAAAAACTGTTTTTT.

CDR3 nucleotide sequence: TGTGCCAGCAGTGAAGCGCTTCGGGGAGGGTTGAAACTGTTTTTT. Residues: CASSEALRGGLKLFF. The rearrangement links TRBV6-1 to TRBJ1-4; D is unclear. Germline lookup yields CDR1 MNHNS and CDR2 SASEGT. The V and J ends lost 0 bases and 11 bases respectively, with 16 bases between them. This CDR3 spans 15 amino acids.

The chain recombines TRBV4-1 with TRBJ2-3; D uncertain. CDR3 size: 14 residues. V was trimmed by 1 base and J by 3 bases, leaving 8 bases between them. CDR1 and CDR2 from the germline V gene are MGHRA and YSYEKL. CDR3: CASSQVTGTDTQYF. CDR3 DNA: TGCGCCAGCAGCCAAGTTACCGGTACAGATACGCAGTATTTT.

This chain connects TRBV5-5 to TRBJ1-5; the match to TRBD1 covers 7 bases. J was trimmed by 0 bases and V by 6 bases; bases with no gene match: 18. The CDR3 covers 19 residues. Germline values: CDR1 SGHKS, CDR2 YYEKEE (reference sequence). The CDR3, as DNA: TGTGCCAGCACCGCCTGGGAGTGGGACAGACTAAATAGCAATCAGCCCCAGCATTTT. Its translation is CASTAWEWDRLNSNQPQHF.

The CDR3: CASSRHPSSGANVLTF. CDR3 nucleotide sequence: TGTGCCAGCAGCCGACACCCGTCCTCTGGGGCCAACGTCCTGACTTTC. The genes are TRBV11-3 and TRBJ2-6; D call uncertain. This CDR3 is built from 16 residues. V lost 5 bases to trimming and J lost 0 bases, with 11 bases between them. CDR1 and CDR2 (germline): SGHNT, YENEEA.

V gene TRBV3-1 (or the pseudogene TRBV3-2) combines with J gene TRBJ2-2, with 12 positions matching TRBD2. CDR1 is LGHDT, CDR2 YNNKEL, per germline (reference sequence). This CDR3 is built from 16 residues. Trimming at V came to 3 bases and at J to 1 base, leaving 0 bases not matched to a gene. The CDR3 sequence: CASSQTSGGNTGELFF. CDR3 nucleotides: TGTGCCAGCAGCCAGACTAGCGGGGGGAACACCGGGGAGCTGTTTTTT.